This T cell receptor (beta chain) came from a study of control samples from healthy donors and cancer patients. Assay used: immunoSEQ multiplex PCR; TCRdb lists only in-frame clones, some missing. The sample includes about 58,000 clones, around 87% seen only once; the top ten take 12%. J gave up 3 bases and V 3 bases, and 4 bases lay outside the gene matches. Germline-derived CDR1 and CDR2 are SGHNT and YYREEE (reference sequence). The CDR3 is made up of 14 amino acids. This TCR came from a woman aged 55-70 years with lung cancer. The sequenced sample consisted of PBMCs. The rearrangement joins TRBV5-4 to TRBJ2-7; 9 bases line up with TRBD1. In DNA, the CDR3 is TGTGCCAGCAGCTGGGACAGGGAAATCTACGAGCAGTACTTC. This gives the protein CASSWDREIYEQYF.